The rows below give T cell receptor beta chains drawn from one sample of a study of cytomegalovirus exposure and HLA in healthy donors. The method was immunoSEQ multiplex PCR; TCRdb's version includes in-frame clones alone and lacks a portion of them. The sample contains more than 85,000 clones, roughly 90% of which appear only once. Sequences were obtained from PBMCs. These receptors originate from a woman younger than 45 in good health and CMV-seropositive. CDR3s include the opening cysteine and the closing phenylalanine or tryptophan. D genes are given only for firm matches. Size tells how often a clone was seen (once, few, many) or the class of an expanded clone, and some rows leave it out.

cdr3_aa	cdr3_nt	clone_size	j_call	v_call	d_call
CASSSLSGSTDTQYF	TGCGCCAGCAGCTCCCTGAGCGGTAGCACAGATACGCAGTATTTT	NA	TRBJ2-3	TRBV5-1	NA
CASSLNGGGNTGELFF	TGTGCCAGCAGCTTAAATGGCGGGGGGAACACCGGGGAGCTGTTTTTT	NA	TRBJ2-2	TRBV7-3	TRBD2
CASSLEHEAGELFF	TGTGCCAGCAGCTTAGAACACGAAGCCGGGGAGCTGTTTTTT	NA	TRBJ2-2	TRBV7-3	NA
CASSQTGTSGSNTGELFF	TGTGCCAGCAGCCAGACTGGGACTAGCGGGAGTAACACCGGGGAGCTGTTTTTT	once	TRBJ2-2	TRBV4-2	TRBD2
CASSLFTGARPYEQYF	TGTGCCAGCAGTTTATTCACAGGGGCGAGACCCTACGAGCAGTACTTC	NA	TRBJ2-7	TRBV27	TRBD1
CAWSASGRGGETQYF	TGTGCCTGGAGTGCCTCGGGTCGCGGAGGAGAGACCCAGTACTTC	NA	TRBJ2-5	TRBV30	NA
CASSIGDTITEQYF	TGTGCCAGTAGTATTGGGGACACCATCACCGAGCAGTACTTC	NA	TRBJ2-7	TRBV19	NA
CASSPSYEQYF	TGTGCCAGCAGCCCCTCTTACGAGCAGTACTTC	NA	TRBJ2-7	TRBV7-2	NA
CASTTTGGRGNEKLFF	TGTGCCAGCACCACGACCGGGGGGCGGGGGAATGAAAAACTGTTTTTT	NA	TRBJ1-4	TRBV7-9	NA
CASSLWGLAGGPGYNEQFF	TGTGCCAGCAGTTTATGGGGGCTAGCGGGAGGGCCGGGCTACAATGAGCAGTTCTTC	once	TRBJ2-1	TRBV27	TRBD2
CATSRDRAGGPLDEQFF	TGTGCCACCAGCAGAGATCGAGCGGGGGGCCCCTTGGATGAGCAGTTCTTC	NA	TRBJ2-1	TRBV15	TRBD2
CASSPPMGGGQPQHF	TGTGCCAGCTCACCACCGATGGGGGGGGGTCAGCCCCAGCATTTT	NA	TRBJ1-5	TRBV18	NA
CASSYTRVSEQYF	TGTGCCAGCAGTTACACACGGGTTAGCGAGCAGTACTTC	NA	TRBJ2-7	TRBV6-5	NA
CASSSQLAGGYEQFF	TGCGCCAGCAGCTCACAACTAGCGGGGGGGTATGAGCAGTTCTTC	NA	TRBJ2-1	TRBV4-3	TRBD2
CATGDRENIQYF	TGTGCCACCGGGGACAGGGAAAACATTCAGTACTTC	NA	TRBJ2-4	TRBV27	TRBD1
CASSLFGVTEAFF	TGTGCCAGCAGCCTTTTCGGGGTCACTGAAGCTTTCTTT	NA	TRBJ1-1	TRBV6-5	NA
CASSAGTEAFF	TGTGCCAGCAGCGCCGGGACTGAAGCTTTCTTT	few	TRBJ1-1	TRBV9	NA
CASSVSGNTDTQYF	TGTGCCAGCAGCGTATCAGGTAACACAGATACGCAGTATTTT	NA	TRBJ2-3	TRBV9	NA
CASSGRAINAGELFF	TGTGCCAGCAGCGGGCGGGCCATTAATGCCGGGGAGCTGTTTTTT	NA	TRBJ2-2	TRBV9	NA
CASSLQQNTEAFF	TGTGCCAGCTCACTACAGCAGAACACTGAAGCTTTCTTT	NA	TRBJ1-1	TRBV18	NA
CASSFLAADTQYF	TGTGCCAGCAGTTTTTTAGCGGCAGATACGCAGTATTTT	NA	TRBJ2-3	TRBV28	NA
CASSPRTGELFF	TGTGCCAGCAGCCCGCGCACCGGGGAGCTGTTTTTT	few	TRBJ2-2	TRBV11-3	NA
CASRRGTSNTGELFF	TGTGCCAGCCGTCGTGGGACATCGAACACCGGGGAGCTGTTTTTT	once	TRBJ2-2	TRBV13	NA
CASSPFGRSSYNEQFF	TGTGCCAGCAGTCCGTTCGGGAGGAGCTCCTACAATGAGCAGTTCTTC	NA	TRBJ2-1	TRBV28	TRBD2
CASSLPVRGETQYF	TGTGCCAGCAGCTTACCCGTCAGGGGAGAGACCCAGTACTTC	NA	TRBJ2-5	TRBV7-2	NA
CAISETGQGANYGYTF	TGTGCCATCAGTGAAACGGGACAGGGGGCTAACTATGGCTACACCTTC	NA	TRBJ1-2	TRBV10-3	TRBD1
CASSLAQREFTDTQYF	TGTGCCAGCAGCTTAGCCCAGCGGGAGTTCACAGATACGCAGTATTTT	NA	TRBJ2-3	TRBV7-2	TRBD2
CASSIGGNRYNEQFF	TGTGCCAGTAGTATAGGAGGTAACAGGTACAATGAGCAGTTCTTC	NA	TRBJ2-1	TRBV19	NA
CASRRVLGQNNSPLHF	TGTGCCAGCAGGCGTGTCCTCGGACAAAATAATTCACCCCTCCACTTT	NA	TRBJ1-6	TRBV2	NA
CASSSGGAYNEQFF	TGTGCCAGCAGTTCGGGGGGGGCCTACAATGAGCAGTTCTTC	once	TRBJ2-1	TRBV27	TRBD2